The 18 T cell receptor beta chains below all came from one sample that was sequenced in a study of neurological immune-mediated disorders. TCRdb ran MiXCR on the 5' RACE reads and lists one entry per CDR3 protein. Among roughly 48,000 distinct CDR3 sequences listed, 10% to 15% were seen once. Time point defined: longitudinal time-point 2. Sequencing was performed on PBMCs. The receptors here all came from a male donor with HTLV-1-associated myelopathy (HAM/TSP).

Ten or more counts support this clonotype. The chain employs TRBV28 and TRBJ1-1, with 11 bases fitting TRBD1. Germline loops: CDR1 MDHEN, CDR2 SYDVKM. This CDR3 contains 15 residues. V trimming: 3 bases; J trimming: 7 bases; junction bases outside the gene matches: 7. The CDR3 DNA reads TGTGCCAGCAGTTTTAGGGACAGGGGGTTTGTTGAAGCTTTCTTT. It codes for CASSFRDRGFVEAFF.

This clonotype was seen at least ten times. The V gene is TRBV10-3, the J gene TRBJ1-2; 10 nucleotides agree with TRBD1. Germline trimming cut 0 bases from V and 6 bases from J; bases unmatched to any gene: 4. Germline CDR1 is ENHRY and CDR2 is SYGVKD. This CDR3 is built from 15 residues. CDR3 amino acids: CAISESRDRGDGYTF. The DNA for the CDR3 is TGTGCCATCAGTGAGTCGAGGGACAGGGGTGATGGCTACACCTTC.

This clonotype was picked up many times. This chain links TRBV14 with TRBJ1-6; 9 bases align to TRBD1. Trimming cost V 2 bases and J 10 bases; bases outside gene matches: 9. Looked up from germline, CDR1 is SGHDN and CDR2 is FVKESK. The CDR3 runs to 16 residues. Here the CDR3 DNA reads TGTGCCAGCAGCCAACCGGGACAGGGATATCTCTCACCCCTCCACTTT. Translated, it gives CASSQPGQGYLSPLHF.

There are many counts of this clonotype. The CDR3 here is CASSLEQLNTEAFF. CDR3 in DNA: TGCGCCAGCAGCTTGGAACAGTTGAACACTGAAGCTTTCTTT. The rearrangement uses TRBV5-1 and TRBJ1-1; D gene unclear. Germline CDR1 reads SGHRS; CDR2 reads YFSETQ. This CDR3 spans 14 amino acids. Trimming took off 0 bases at V and 0 bases at J, with 6 bases between the two ends.

At least ten counts were recorded for this clonotype. The chain recombines TRBV10-1 with TRBJ1-2; no clear D gene. V was pared by 3 bases and J by 0 bases, with 14 bases between. Germline lookup yields CDR1 WNHNN and CDR2 SYGVQD (reference sequence). The CDR3 is 16 amino acids. The CDR3 region has the DNA TGCGCCAGCAGTGATGTAGGCGCCCCCGCTAACTATGGCTACACCTTC. This translates into CASSDVGAPANYGYTF.

This clonotype was counted many times. V gene TRBV20-1 combines with J gene TRBJ1-1; no clear D. V was pared by 2 bases and J by 5 bases, with 9 bases between. Looked up from germline, CDR1 is DFQATT and CDR2 is SNEGSKA (reference sequence). The CDR3 spans 12 residues. The CDR3 protein is CSARRAGTEAFF. The CDR3 region has the DNA TGCAGTGCTAGAAGAGCGGGGACTGAAGCTTTCTTT.

The chain has TRBV7-7 and TRBJ2-5; weak D call: TRBD2 (6 bases). This CDR3 comprises 13 residues. Germline CDR1 reads SSHAT; CDR2 reads FNYEAQ (reference sequence). Trimming shortened V by 5 bases and J by 5 bases, and 12 bases separated the two germline ends. The chain's CDR3 is CASSPTGGETQYF. In nucleotides, the CDR3 is TGTGCCAGCAGCCCTACTGGAGGGGAGACCCAGTACTTC.

This clonotype was seen at least ten times. This sequence joins TRBV20-1 and TRBJ2-7; TRBD1 matches 8 bases. V lost 7 bases to trimming and J lost 3 bases; unmatched junction nucleotides: 5. This CDR3 has 12 residues. Per the germline V gene, CDR1 is DFQATT and CDR2 is SNEGSKA (reference sequence). CDR3 residues: CSVYRGVYEQYF. The CDR3 region has the DNA TGCAGTGTTTACAGGGGGGTCTACGAGCAGTACTTC.

The sample holds many counts of this clonotype. The chain couples TRBV7-3 to TRBJ2-7; maybe TRBD1 (5 bases). V lost 0 bases, J lost 7 bases, and 10 bases lay in between. Germline CDR1 is SGHTA and CDR2 is FQGTGA. The CDR3 runs to 13 residues. Written as DNA, the CDR3 is TGTGCCAGCAGCTTAACAGGGGCTCGGGAGCAGTACTTC. Its translation: CASSLTGAREQYF.

In this sample, this clonotype turned up many times. The chain links TRBV11-3 to TRBJ2-2; possibly TRBD1 for D (5 bases). The CDR3 runs to 16 residues. The V and J ends lost 5 bases and 3 bases respectively, with 16 bases between them. Germline CDR1 and CDR2: SGHNT and YENEEA. CDR3 DNA: TGTGCCAGCAGCCCCAGCTGGGGCCCGCACACCGGGGAGCTGTTTTTT. Its translation is CASSPSWGPHTGELFF.

This clonotype was detected a few times. V is TRBV7-2 and J is TRBJ1-4, with 9 positions matching TRBD1. CDR1 is SGHTA and CDR2 is FQGNSA in the germline V gene. The CDR3 is 14 amino acids. Losses at the gene ends were 5 bases for V and 6 bases for J; bases not matched to a gene: 4. The CDR3 is CASSPDRGDEKLFF. The CDR3 nucleotides read TGTGCCAGCAGCCCGGACAGGGGCGATGAAAAACTGTTTTTT. The full variable domain, its missing parts supplied by reference TRBV7-2 and TRBJ1-4, is GAGVSQSPSNKVTEKGKDVELRCDPISGHTALYWYRQSLGQGLEFLIYFQGNSAPDKSGLPSDRFSAERTGGSVSTLTIQRTQQEDSAVYLCASSPDRGDEKLFFGSGTQLSVL.

This clonotype came up many times. V is TRBV20-1 and J is TRBJ1-6; maybe TRBD1 (5 bases). The CDR3 totals 15 residues. CDR1 is DFQATT and CDR2 is SNEGSKA in the germline V gene (reference sequence). V lost 4 bases to trimming and J lost 9 bases, with 19 bases between them. The CDR3, as DNA: TGCAGTGCTATCGACGGGACTCCCCCACTTTCACCCCTCCACTTT. Translating gives CSAIDGTPPLSPLHF.

This clonotype has a count of ten or more. DNA for the CDR3: TGTGCCAGCAGCGTAGGGACTAGCGGAGCTGGCACGCTCTATGAGCAGTTCTTC. Amino acid sequence: CASSVGTSGAGTLYEQFF. The chain carries TRBV9 and TRBJ2-1; 10 nucleotides agree with TRBD2. Looked up from germline, CDR1 is SGDLS and CDR2 is YYNGEE. V was clipped by 0 bases and J by 8 bases; unmatched bases: 14. The CDR3 covers 18 residues.

Ten or more counts support this clonotype. V usage is TRBV28 and J usage is TRBJ2-7; 7 positions match TRBD1. CDR1 and CDR2 (germline): MDHEN, SYDVKM. Unmatched junction bases numbered 11, after V lost 4 bases and J lost 2 bases. This CDR3 is 16 amino acids long. CDR3 DNA sequence: TGTGCCAGCAGTTCACTTAACAGGGGTGGCCCCTACGAGCAGTACTTC. It codes for CASSSLNRGGPYEQYF.

This clonotype appeared many times. CDR3 sequence reads: CASSLWHPQGNTEAFF. The CDR3 nucleotides are TGTGCCAGCAGTTTGTGGCACCCACAGGGGAACACTGAAGCTTTCTTT. The V call is TRBV12-3 or TRBV12-4, the J call TRBJ1-1; D possibly corresponds to TRBD1 (6 bases). There are 16 residues in the CDR3. V lost 3 bases and J 1 base, leaving 15 bases between the germline ends.

This clonotype was detected a few times. V gene TRBV5-1 combines with J gene TRBJ1-5, with D perhaps TRBD1 (6 bases). Trimming pared 6 bases from V and 1 base from J, leaving 14 bases between. Germline CDR1 SGHRS, CDR2 YFSETQ. The CDR3 runs 15 residues. CDR3 residues: CASNGGGASNQPQHF. In nucleotides, the CDR3 is TGCGCCAGCAACGGCGGGGGGGCGAGCAATCAGCCCCAGCATTTT. The variable domain in full, completed from reference TRBV5-1 and TRBJ1-5, reads KAGVTQTPRYLIKTRGQQVTLSCSPISGHRSVSWYQQTPGQGLQFLFEYFSETQRNKGNFPGRFSGRQFSNSRSEMNVSTLELGDSALYLCASNGGGASNQPQHFGDGTRLSIL.

In its sample, this clonotype was seen a few times. V and J are TRBV7-2 and TRBJ1-1; a weak D match, TRBD1 (5 bases). In germline, CDR1 is SGHTA, CDR2 FQGNSA. CDR3 length: 16 residues. Between the trimmed V and J ends, which lost 5 bases and 2 bases, there was a span of 18 bases. The CDR3 here is CASSLYAGSRNTEAFF. CDR3 nucleotide sequence: TGTGCCAGCAGCCTTTACGCAGGGAGCCGCAACACTGAAGCTTTCTTT.

This clonotype was recorded many times. This CDR3 is CSASAVDKEQFF. DNA for the CDR3: TGCAGTGCTAGTGCGGTCGATAAAGAGCAGTTCTTC. The chain employs TRBV20-1 and TRBJ2-1; no firm D call. Between the trimmed V and J ends, which lost 3 bases and 10 bases, there was a span of 13 bases. The CDR3 spans 12 residues. Germline loops: CDR1 DFQATT, CDR2 SNEGSKA (reference sequence).